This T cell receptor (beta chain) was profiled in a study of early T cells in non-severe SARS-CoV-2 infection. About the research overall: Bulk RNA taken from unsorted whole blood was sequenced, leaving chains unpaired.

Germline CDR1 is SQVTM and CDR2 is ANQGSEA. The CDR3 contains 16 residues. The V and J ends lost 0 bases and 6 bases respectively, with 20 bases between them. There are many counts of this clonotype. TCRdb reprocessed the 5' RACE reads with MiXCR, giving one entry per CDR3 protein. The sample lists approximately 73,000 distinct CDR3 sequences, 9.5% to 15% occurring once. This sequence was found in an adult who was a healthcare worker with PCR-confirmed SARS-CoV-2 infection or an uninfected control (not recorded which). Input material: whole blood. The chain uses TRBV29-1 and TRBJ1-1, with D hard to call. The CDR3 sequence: CSVEDFMAGQSSEAFF. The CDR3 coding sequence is TGCAGCGTTGAAGATTTCATGGCCGGTCAGTCATCTGAAGCTTTCTTT.